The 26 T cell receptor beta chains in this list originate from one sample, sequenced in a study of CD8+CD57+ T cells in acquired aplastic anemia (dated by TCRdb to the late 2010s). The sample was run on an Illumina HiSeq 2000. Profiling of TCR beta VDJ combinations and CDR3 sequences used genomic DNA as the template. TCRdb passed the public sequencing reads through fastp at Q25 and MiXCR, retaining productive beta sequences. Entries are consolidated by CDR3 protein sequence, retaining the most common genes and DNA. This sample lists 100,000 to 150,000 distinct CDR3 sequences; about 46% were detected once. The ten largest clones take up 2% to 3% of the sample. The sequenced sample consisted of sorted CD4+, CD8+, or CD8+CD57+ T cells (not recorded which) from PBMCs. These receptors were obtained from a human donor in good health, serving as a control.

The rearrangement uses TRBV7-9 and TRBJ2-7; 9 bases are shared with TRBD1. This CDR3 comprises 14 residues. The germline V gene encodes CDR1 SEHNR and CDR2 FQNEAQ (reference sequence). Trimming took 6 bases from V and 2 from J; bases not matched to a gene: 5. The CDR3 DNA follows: TGTGCCAGCAGTCTACAGGGGGCTACCTACGAGCAGTACTTC. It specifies CASSLQGATYEQYF.

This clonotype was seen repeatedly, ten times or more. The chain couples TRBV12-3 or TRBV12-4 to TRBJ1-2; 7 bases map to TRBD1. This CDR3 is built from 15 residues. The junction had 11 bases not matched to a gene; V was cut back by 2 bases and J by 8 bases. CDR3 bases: TGTGCCAGCAGTTTACGGATTACACCACAGGGGGGCTACACCTTC. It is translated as CASSLRITPQGGYTF.

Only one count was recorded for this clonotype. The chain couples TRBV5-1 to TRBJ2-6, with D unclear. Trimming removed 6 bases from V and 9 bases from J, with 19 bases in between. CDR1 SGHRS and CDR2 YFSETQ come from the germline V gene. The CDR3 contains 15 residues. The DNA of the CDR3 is TGCGCCAGCATGAGCCGAGAACGTCGGATCAACGTCCTGACTTTC. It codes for CASMSRERRINVLTF.

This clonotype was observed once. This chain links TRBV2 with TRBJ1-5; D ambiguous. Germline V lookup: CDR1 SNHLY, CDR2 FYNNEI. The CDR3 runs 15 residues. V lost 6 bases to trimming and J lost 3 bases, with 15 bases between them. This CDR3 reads CASRGLERFNQPQHF. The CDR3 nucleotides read TGTGCCAGCAGAGGGCTAGAGAGGTTCAATCAGCCCCAGCATTTT.

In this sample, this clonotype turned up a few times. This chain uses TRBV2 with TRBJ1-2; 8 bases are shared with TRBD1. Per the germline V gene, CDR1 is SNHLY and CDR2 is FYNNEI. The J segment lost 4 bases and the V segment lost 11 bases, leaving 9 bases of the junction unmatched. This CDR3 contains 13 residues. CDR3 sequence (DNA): TGTGCCGGAGGACAGGGTTCGGGCTATGGCTACACCTTC. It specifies CAGGQGSGYGYTF.

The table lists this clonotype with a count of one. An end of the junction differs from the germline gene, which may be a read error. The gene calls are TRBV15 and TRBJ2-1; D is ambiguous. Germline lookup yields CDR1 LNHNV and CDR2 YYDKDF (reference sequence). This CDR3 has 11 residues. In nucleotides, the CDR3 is TGTGCCACCAGCGGCTACATGGAACAACTCTTC. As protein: CATSGYMEQLF.

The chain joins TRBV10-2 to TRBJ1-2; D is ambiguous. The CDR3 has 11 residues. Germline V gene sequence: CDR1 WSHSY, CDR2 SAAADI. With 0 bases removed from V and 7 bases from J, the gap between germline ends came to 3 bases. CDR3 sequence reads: CASSESIGYTF. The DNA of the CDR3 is TGCGCCAGCAGTGAGTCGATTGGCTACACCTTC.

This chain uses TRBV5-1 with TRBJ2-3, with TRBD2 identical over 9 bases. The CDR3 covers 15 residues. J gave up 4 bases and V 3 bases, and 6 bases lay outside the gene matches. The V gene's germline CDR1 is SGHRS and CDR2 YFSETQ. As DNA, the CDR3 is TGCGCCAGCAGCTGGCGGGGGGGAGCCTCAGATACGCAGTATTTT. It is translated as CASSWRGGASDTQYF.

The CDR3 loop reads CASSAGSSDYGYTF. The CDR3 nucleotides read TGTGCCAGCAGTGCGGGTTCCTCGGACTATGGCTACACCTTC. The rearrangement uses TRBV2 and TRBJ1-2; D call uncertain. V was shortened by 4 bases and J by 3 bases, with 12 bases between the two germline ends. This CDR3 comprises 14 residues. Germline-derived CDR1 and CDR2 are SNHLY and FYNNEI.

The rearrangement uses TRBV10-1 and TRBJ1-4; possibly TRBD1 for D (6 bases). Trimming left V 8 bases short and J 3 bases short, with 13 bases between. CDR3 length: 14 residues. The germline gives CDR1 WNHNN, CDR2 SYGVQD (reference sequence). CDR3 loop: CASRTGSANEKLFF. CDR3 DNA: TGCGCCAGCCGTACAGGGTCGGCTAATGAAAAACTGTTTTTT.

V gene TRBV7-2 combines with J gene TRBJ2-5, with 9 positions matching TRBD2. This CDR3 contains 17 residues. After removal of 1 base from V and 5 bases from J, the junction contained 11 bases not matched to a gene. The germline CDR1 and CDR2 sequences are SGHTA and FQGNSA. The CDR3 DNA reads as TGTGCCAGCAGCTTAGAGAAGGGGCTAGCGGGGTTTGAGACCCAGTACTTC. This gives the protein CASSLEKGLAGFETQYF.

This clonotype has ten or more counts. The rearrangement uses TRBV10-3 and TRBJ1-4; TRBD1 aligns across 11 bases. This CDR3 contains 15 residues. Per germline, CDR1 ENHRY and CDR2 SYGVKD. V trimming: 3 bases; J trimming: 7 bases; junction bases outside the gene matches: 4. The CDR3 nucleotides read TGTGCCATCAGTGACCCGGGACAGGGGGGTGAAAAACTGTTTTTT. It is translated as CAISDPGQGGEKLFF.

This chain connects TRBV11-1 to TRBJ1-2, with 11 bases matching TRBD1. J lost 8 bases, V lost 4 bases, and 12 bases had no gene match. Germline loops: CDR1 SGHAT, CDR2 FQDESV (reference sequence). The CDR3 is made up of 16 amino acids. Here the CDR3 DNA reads TGTGCCAGCAGCTCATACTCCGGACAGGGGGCAGGCGGCTACACCTTC. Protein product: CASSSYSGQGAGGYTF.

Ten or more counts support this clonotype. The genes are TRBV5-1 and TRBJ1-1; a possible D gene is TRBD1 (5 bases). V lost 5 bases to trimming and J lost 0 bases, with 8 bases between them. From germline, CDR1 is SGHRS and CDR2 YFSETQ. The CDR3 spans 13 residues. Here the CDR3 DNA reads TGCGCCAGCAGGATGACAGTGAACACTGAAGCTTTCTTT. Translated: CASRMTVNTEAFF.

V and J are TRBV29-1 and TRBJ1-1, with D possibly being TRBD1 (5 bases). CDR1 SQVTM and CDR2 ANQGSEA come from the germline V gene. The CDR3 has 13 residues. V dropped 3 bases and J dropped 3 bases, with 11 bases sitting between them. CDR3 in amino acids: CSVDGGSHTEAFF. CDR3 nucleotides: TGCAGCGTTGACGGGGGATCTCACACTGAAGCTTTCTTT.

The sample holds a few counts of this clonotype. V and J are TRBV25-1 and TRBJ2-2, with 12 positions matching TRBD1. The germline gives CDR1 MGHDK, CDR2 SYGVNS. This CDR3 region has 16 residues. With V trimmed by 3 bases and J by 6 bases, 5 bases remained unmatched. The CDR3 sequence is CASSDRGQGAAGELFF. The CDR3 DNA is TGTGCCAGCAGTGATCGGGGACAGGGGGCGGCCGGGGAGCTGTTTTTT.

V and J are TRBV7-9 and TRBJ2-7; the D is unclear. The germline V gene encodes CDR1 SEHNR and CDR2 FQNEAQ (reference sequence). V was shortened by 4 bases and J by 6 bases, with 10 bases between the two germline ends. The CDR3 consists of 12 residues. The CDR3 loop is CASSSPLGEQYF. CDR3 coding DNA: TGTGCCAGCAGCTCCCCCCTTGGCGAGCAGTACTTC.

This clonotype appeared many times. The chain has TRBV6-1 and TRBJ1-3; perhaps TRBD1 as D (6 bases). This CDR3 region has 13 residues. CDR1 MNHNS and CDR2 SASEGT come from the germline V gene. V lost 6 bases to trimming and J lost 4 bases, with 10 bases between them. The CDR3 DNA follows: TGTGCCAGCAGGCGGGGGCAGGGAAACACCATATATTTT. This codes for CASRRGQGNTIYF.

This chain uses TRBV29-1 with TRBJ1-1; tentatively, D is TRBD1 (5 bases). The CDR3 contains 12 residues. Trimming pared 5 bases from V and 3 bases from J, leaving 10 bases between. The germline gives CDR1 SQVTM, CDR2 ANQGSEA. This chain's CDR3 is CSVHGTYTEAFF. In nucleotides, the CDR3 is TGCAGCGTTCACGGGACCTACACTGAAGCTTTCTTT. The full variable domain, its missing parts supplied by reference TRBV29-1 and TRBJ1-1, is SAVISQKPSRDICQRGTSLTIQCQVDSQVTMMFWYRQQPGQSLTLIATANQGSEATYESGFVIDKFPISRPNLTFSTLTVSNMSPEDSSIYLCSVHGTYTEAFFGQGTRLTVV.

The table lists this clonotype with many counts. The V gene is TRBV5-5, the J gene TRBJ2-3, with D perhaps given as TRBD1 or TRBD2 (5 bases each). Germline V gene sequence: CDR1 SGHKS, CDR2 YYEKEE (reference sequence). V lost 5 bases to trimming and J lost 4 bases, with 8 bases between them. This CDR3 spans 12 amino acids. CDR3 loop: CASSGTSDTQYF. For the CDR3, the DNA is TGTGCCAGCAGTGGGACCTCAGATACGCAGTATTTT.

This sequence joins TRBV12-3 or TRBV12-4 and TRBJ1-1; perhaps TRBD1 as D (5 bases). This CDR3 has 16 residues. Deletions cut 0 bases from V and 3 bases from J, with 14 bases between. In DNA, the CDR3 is TGTGCCAGCAGTTTAGCGCACGGGGGGGTGGACACTGAAGCTTTCTTT. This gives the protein CASSLAHGGVDTEAFF.

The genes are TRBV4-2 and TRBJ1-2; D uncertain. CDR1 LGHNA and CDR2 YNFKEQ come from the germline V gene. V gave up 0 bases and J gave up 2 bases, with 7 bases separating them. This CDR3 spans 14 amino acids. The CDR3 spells CASSQDTGNYGYTF. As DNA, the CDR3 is TGTGCCAGCAGCCAAGACACGGGCAACTATGGCTACACCTTC.

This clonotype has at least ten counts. The CDR3 nucleotides read TGTGCCAGCTCACTAAAGGAGGGGGTACGGCCCCAGCATTTT. As protein: CASSLKEGVRPQHF. The V and J genes are TRBV18 and TRBJ1-5, with D perhaps TRBD1 (6 bases). From germline, CDR1 is KGHSH and CDR2 LQKENI. The CDR3 covers 14 residues. V shed 4 bases and J shed 9 bases, with 16 bases lying between them.

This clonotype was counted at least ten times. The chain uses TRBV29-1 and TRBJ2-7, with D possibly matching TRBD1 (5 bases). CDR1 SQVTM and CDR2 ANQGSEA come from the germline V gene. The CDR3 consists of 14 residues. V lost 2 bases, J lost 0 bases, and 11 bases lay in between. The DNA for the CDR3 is TGCAGCGTTGAATCCCAAGGGGCCTCCTACGAGCAGTACTTC. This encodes CSVESQGASYEQYF.

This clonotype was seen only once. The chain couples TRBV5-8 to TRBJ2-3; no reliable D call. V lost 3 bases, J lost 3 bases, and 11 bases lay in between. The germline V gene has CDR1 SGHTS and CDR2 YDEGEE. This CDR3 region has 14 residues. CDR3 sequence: CASSSTAATDTQYF. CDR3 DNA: TGTGCCAGCAGCTCCACGGCTGCAACAGATACGCAGTATTTT.

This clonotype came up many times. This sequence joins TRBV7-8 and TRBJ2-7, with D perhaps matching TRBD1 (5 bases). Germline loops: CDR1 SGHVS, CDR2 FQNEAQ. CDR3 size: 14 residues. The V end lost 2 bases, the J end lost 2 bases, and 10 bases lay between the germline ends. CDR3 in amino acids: CASSLRQGPYEQYF. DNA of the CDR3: TGTGCCAGCAGCTTAAGGCAGGGTCCCTACGAGCAGTACTTC.